This T cell receptor (beta chain) was captured in a study of glioma-infiltrating T cells listed by TCRdb under 2016. About the full investigation: The low-grade gliomas were WHO grade II oligodendrogliomas or astrocytomas, while the glioblastomas were WHO grade IV tumors sampled at initial diagnosis rather than at recurrent diagnosis. Before surgery, glioma patients were given dexamethasone for six or fewer days. Sequencing coverage of 4.5- to 10-fold of 750,000 to 1,000,000 peripheral T cells was targeted for blood libraries. The study sequenced TCR alpha- and beta-chain repertoires from glioma tissue, from non-neoplastic brain tissue and from matched peripheral blood mononuclear cells. Each tissue-infiltrating repertoire was compared with the same patient's peripheral blood repertoire to measure divergence between tissue and blood T-cell populations. The paired cohort comprised three low-grade glioma patients, 7 or 8 primary glioblastoma patients and three non-glioma patients contributing non-neoplastic brain tissue.

The iRepertoire nested amplicon-rescue multiplex PCR (arm-PCR) platform was used to amplify TCR alpha and beta CDR3 regions from RNA. One-step reverse transcription and amplification used about 95-450 ng of tissue mRNA or PBMC total RNA as input. Following bead purification, Illumina adapters were added by a secondary multiplex PCR, and the libraries were gel-purified between 200 and 400 bp. Internal 6-nucleotide barcodes were carried by the libraries and were used for demultiplexing. Sequencing of libraries was performed on an Illumina MiSeq with 2x220 or 2x250 nucleotide paired-end reads. The study's own analysis went as follows. FLASH 1.2.11 was used to merge paired reads, and BWA-MEM then aligned the reads to the GRCh37 human genome before TRA and TRB reads were extracted. For V and J assignment, an IMGT-derived reference of cassette sequences and CDR3 motifs that included pseudogenes was used. Reads were translated in three frames, and productive CDR3s were defined as those with a C...FGXG motif and no stop codons. A clonotype was defined as a unique combination of a V-J cassette pair and a CDR3 amino acid sequence. Reads were filtered by Hamming distance, thresholded by each sample's sequence error rate in mapped regions. TCRdb cleaned the public reads at Q25 with fastp, built clones with MiXCR and kept in-frame beta chains. Entries that share a CDR3 protein sequence are merged under the most common genes and DNA. TCRdb, not the authors, supplied the V and J calls. The sample profile shows more than 300,000 distinct CDR3 sequences; around 38% of them were found once. The ten largest account for about 12% of the sample.

Taken from cysteine to phenylalanine, the CDR3 has 13 residues. The retained sequence is limited to the CDR3, 39 bases, with the frame set at the first base. Via the germline V gene, CDR1 is MDHEN and CDR2 SYDVKM. In the case of this clonotype: The target of this receptor is not known. Sequence at one end of the junction differs from germline and may be a read error.

Surgical brain or tumor specimens were cryofrozen in liquid nitrogen immediately after resection, and peripheral blood cells were collected concurrently. Overall study results and their limits: VJ-independent divergence between tissue and blood was lower than expected in non-neoplastic patients but higher than expected in all gliomas, particularly low-grade gliomas. Group comparisons rested on small numbers: three non-neoplastic, three low-grade glioma and eight glioblastoma patients. Patients with low tissue-blood divergence were marked by a signature set of shared blood CDR3 motifs, and this signature set was depleted in highly divergent patients. Very few CDR3 sequences were found to be shared between tissue and blood, and this scarcity was attributed to high CDR3 diversity and limited sampling.

Sequenced input: glioma tissue, nonneoplastic brain tissue, or PBMCs (not recorded which). Recombination joined TRBV28 with TRBJ2-5; the D region is possibly TRBD1 or TRBD2, each matching across 5 bases. This TCR was sampled from a human donor with low-grade glioma or glioblastoma, undergoing nonglioma brain surgery, or in good health (not recorded which). The CDR3 amino acid sequence is: CANSWGSETVPYF. The DNA reads TGTGCCAACAGTTGGGGGAGTGAAACTGTTCCGTACTTC.